Shown below are 19 T cell receptor beta chains from a single sample sequenced in a study of early T cells in non-severe SARS-CoV-2 infection. TCRdb re-derived calls from the 5' RACE reads in MiXCR, one entry per CDR3 protein. The sample lists 70,000 to 75,000 distinct CDR3 sequences, roughly 13% occurring once. Material: whole blood. Every receptor here comes from an adult who was a healthcare worker with PCR-confirmed SARS-CoV-2 infection or an uninfected control (not recorded which).

There are a few counts of this clonotype. The J gene is TRBJ2-2, the V gene TRBV7-9; D is possibly TRBD2 (5 bases). Trimming removed 3 bases from V and 3 bases from J, with 14 bases in between. The V gene's germline CDR1 is SEHNR and CDR2 FQNEAQ (reference sequence). CDR3 length: 16 residues. CDR3 sequence reads: CASSLERTADTGELFF. DNA of the CDR3: TGTGCCAGCAGCTTGGAAAGGACTGCGGACACCGGGGAGCTGTTTTTT.

This clonotype was observed many times. The J gene is TRBJ2-5, the V gene TRBV30, with TRBD1 matching 7 bases. Trimming at V came to 3 bases and at J to 0 bases, leaving 7 bases not matched to a gene. Germline lookup yields CDR1 GTSNPN and CDR2 SVGIG (reference sequence). The CDR3 extends over 15 amino acids. CDR3 in amino acids: CAWREMTGYQETQYF. The CDR3 coding sequence is TGTGCCTGGAGGGAGATGACAGGGTACCAAGAGACCCAGTACTTC.

There are a few counts of this clonotype. The chain is built from TRBV5-1 and TRBJ1-6; D is perhaps TRBD1 (5 bases). The CDR3 sequence is 11 residues long. Germline loops: CDR1 SGHRS, CDR2 YFSETQ. The germline V and J ends were trimmed by 5 bases and 8 bases, with 5 bases remaining between them. The CDR3 reads CASRGDSPLHF. CDR3 sequence (DNA): TGCGCCAGCAGAGGGGATTCACCCCTCCACTTT.

This rearrangement joins TRBV28 to TRBJ2-3; 7 bases are a match to TRBD2. J lost 5 bases, V lost 5 bases, and 4 bases had no gene match. Germline lookup yields CDR1 MDHEN and CDR2 SYDVKM. This CDR3 spans 13 amino acids. CDR3 in DNA: TGTGCCAGCAGTAGCGGGGTAAGAGATACGCAGTATTTT. As protein: CASSSGVRDTQYF.

This clonotype was detected many times. This sequence joins TRBV27 and TRBJ1-1, with D hard to call. V lost 8 bases to trimming and J lost 1 base, with 5 bases between them. CDR1 and CDR2 (germline): MNHEY, SMNVEV (reference sequence). The CDR3 totals 11 residues. CDR3 bases: TGTGCCAGCCGAGGGAACACTGAAGCTTTCTTT. Encoded protein: CASRGNTEAFF.

In this sample, this clonotype turned up a few times. CDR3 coding DNA: TGTGCCAGCAGTTACCCCAGGACAGGGGTTGGCACTGAAGCTTTCTTT. This encodes CASSYPRTGVGTEAFF. The genes are TRBV6-2 or TRBV6-3 and TRBJ1-1; the match to TRBD1 covers 9 bases. The CDR3 covers 16 residues. The V segment lost 2 bases and the J segment 4 bases; nucleotides outside the gene matches: 8. CDR1 and CDR2 from the germline V gene are MNHEY and SVGEGT.

The chain uses TRBV6-1 and TRBJ1-1, with 8 nucleotides matching TRBD1. Germline CDR1 is MNHNS and CDR2 is SASEGT. V lost 5 bases to trimming and J lost 3 bases; unmatched junction nucleotides: 8. This CDR3 is built from 15 residues. For the CDR3, the DNA is TGTGCCAGCAGTCCACGGACAGGGCGCGACACTGAAGCTTTCTTT. Protein product: CASSPRTGRDTEAFF.

The sample holds a few counts of this clonotype. The chain is built from TRBV7-9 and TRBJ1-2; D is perhaps TRBD1 (6 bases). This CDR3 spans 16 amino acids. Trimming removed 4 bases at V and 4 bases at J, with 19 bases between. Germline V gene lookup returns CDR1 SEHNR and CDR2 FQNEAQ (reference sequence). CDR3 region: CASSSQSGGPTYGYTF. The CDR3 coding sequence is TGTGCCAGCAGCTCTCAATCGGGGGGCCCGACCTATGGCTACACCTTC.

The V gene is TRBV29-1, the J gene TRBJ1-2; possible D gene TRBD1, 5 bases. V was clipped by 4 bases and J by 7 bases, with 16 bases between them. Germline V CDR1 and CDR2: SQVTM, ANQGSEA. This CDR3 region has 13 residues. The CDR3 loop reads CSVVWQGGLGYTF. As DNA, the CDR3 is TGCAGCGTTGTTTGGCAGGGAGGTCTTGGCTACACCTTC.

This chain uses TRBV5-1 with TRBJ2-1; D gene ambiguous. The CDR3 has 14 residues. Looked up from germline, CDR1 is SGHRS and CDR2 is YFSETQ. V was pared by 6 bases and J by 8 bases, with 18 bases between. DNA for the CDR3: TGCGCCAGCAAAGTCCGGCTAGGTGTCGATGAGCAGTTCTTC. Residues: CASKVRLGVDEQFF.

This clonotype was counted a few times. The chain uses TRBV10-3 and TRBJ2-3; 7 bases agree with TRBD1. The CDR3 runs 14 residues. Germline loops: CDR1 ENHRY, CDR2 SYGVKD. Losses at the gene ends were 6 bases for V and 4 bases for J; bases not matched to a gene: 7. Written as DNA, the CDR3 is TGTGCCATCAGCCAACAGGGGCCGGCAGATACGCAGTATTTT. This translates into CAISQQGPADTQYF.

Only a few counts were recorded for this clonotype. Sequence at one end of the junction differs from germline and may be a read error. This sequence joins TRBV2 and TRBJ1-2; 7 nucleotides match TRBD1. CDR3 size: 17 residues. Looked up from germline, CDR1 is SNHLY and CDR2 is FYNNEI. Here the CDR3 DNA reads TGTGCCAGCAGCGAAGGGACAGCACAAATAATTAACTATGGCTACACCTTC. It translates to CASSEGTAQIINYGYTF. Variable domain in full (rest from reference TRBV2 and TRBJ1-2): EPEVTQTPSHQVTQMGQEVILRCVPISNHLYFYWYRQILGQKVEFLVSFYNNEISEKSEIFDDQFSVERPDGSNFTLKIRSTKLEDSAMYFCASSEGTAQIINYGYTFGSGTRLTVV.

The table lists this clonotype with a few counts. V usage is TRBV7-2 and J usage is TRBJ1-4; D uncertain. Trimming took off 1 base at V and 4 bases at J, with 10 bases between the two ends. This CDR3 has 15 residues. CDR1 SGHTA and CDR2 FQGNSA come from the germline V gene. The CDR3 here is CASSLGSGDNEKLFF. The DNA for the CDR3 is TGTGCCAGCAGCTTAGGATCCGGGGATAATGAAAAACTGTTTTTT. The full variable domain, completed using reference TRBV7-2 and TRBJ1-4, is GAGVSQSPSNKVTEKGKDVELRCDPISGHTALYWYRQSLGQGLEFLIYFQGNSAPDKSGLPSDRFSAERTGGSVSTLTIQRTQQEDSAVYLCASSLGSGDNEKLFFGSGTQLSVL.

The rearrangement links TRBV2 to TRBJ1-1; perhaps TRBD1 as D (5 bases). Germline CDR1 reads SNHLY; CDR2 reads FYNNEI. This CDR3 comprises 11 residues. With 5 bases removed from V and 10 bases from J, the gap between germline ends came to 11 bases. CDR3 coding DNA: TGTGCCAGCAGTCATCAGGGACGAGCTTTCTTT. Its translation is CASSHQGRAFF.

In this sample, this clonotype turned up a few times. This sequence joins TRBV4-1 and TRBJ2-1; maybe TRBD2 (6 bases). Germline V gene lookup returns CDR1 MGHRA and CDR2 YSYEKL. The CDR3 loop spans 18 amino acids. The germline V and J ends were trimmed by 6 bases and 5 bases, with 26 bases remaining between them. This CDR3 is CASRGAGRPQHPHNEQFF. The CDR3 DNA follows: TGCGCCAGCAGAGGGGCGGGGCGTCCCCAGCACCCACACAATGAGCAGTTCTTC.

This clonotype was detected many times. V gene TRBV24-1 combines with J gene TRBJ1-1, with D unresolved. Germline CDR1 and CDR2: KGHDR and SFDVKD. Deletions cut 5 bases from V and 5 bases from J, with 11 bases between. There are 13 residues in the CDR3. In nucleotides, the CDR3 is TGTGCCACCAGTGCGGGAGATGGGACTGAAGCTTTCTTT. Translating gives CATSAGDGTEAFF.

A note on this clonotype: A much larger clone differs from this one at a single base, so this may be a read error. J is TRBJ2-7 and V is TRBV7-9; 7 nucleotides line up with TRBD1. The CDR3 covers 14 residues. Germline V gene sequence: CDR1 SEHNR, CDR2 FQNEAQ (reference sequence). Losses at the gene ends were 7 bases for V and 2 bases for J; bases not matched to a gene: 8. The DNA of the CDR3 is TGTGCCAGCATCTCGACAGGGTCAGCCTACGAGCAGTACTTC. Translation gives CASISTGSAYEQYF.

The J gene is TRBJ2-3, the V gene TRBV12-3 or TRBV12-4, with 8 bases that match TRBD1. The V segment lost 1 base and the J segment 4 bases; nucleotides outside the gene matches: 4. This CDR3 has 15 residues. DNA for the CDR3: TGTGCCAGCAGTTTAGGACAGGGGTCTGCAGATACGCAGTATTTT. Translation: CASSLGQGSADTQYF.

This clonotype was observed a handful of times. The chain employs TRBV4-1 and TRBJ1-4; D ambiguous. V was shortened by 6 bases and J by 5 bases, with 13 bases between the two germline ends. The germline CDR1 and CDR2 sequences are MGHRA and YSYEKL. CDR3 length equals 14 residues. CDR3 sequence reads: CASSLDPANEKLFF. The CDR3, as DNA: TGCGCCAGCAGTCTGGACCCGGCAAATGAAAAACTGTTTTTT.